The subject of this entry is one TCR beta chain. Its antigen is currently unknown. The data were taken from a study of CD8 T cells in Susac syndrome. Looking at the study overall: The sequenced Susac syndrome patients comprised more than 5 with active disease and roughly eight in remission.

Whole-study findings and limits: The study admitted that it had a relatively small number of individuals in its TCR sequencing and HLA analysis. Maximal CD8+ clonal expansion in Susac was observed within TEMRA cells and among active patients.

RNA in amounts of about 0.45 to 1 ug was reverse transcribed with random hexamers. TCRdb itself ran the immunoSEQ multiplex PCR reads through MiXCR, one entry per CDR3 protein. This sample has about 120,000 distinct CDR3 sequences, with around 94% found just once. V gave up 6 bases and J gave up 2 bases; unmatched junction bases: 8. The germline CDR1 and CDR2 sequences are DFQATT and SNEGSKA (reference sequence). The CDR3 contains 14 residues. The receptor's source is a human donor with Susac syndrome. Source material: CD8+ T cells from PBMCs. The chain joins TRBV20-1 to TRBJ2-7; 9 positions agree with TRBD1. The CDR3 here is CSARDRVKAYEQYF. CDR3 coding DNA: TGCAGTGCCAGGGACAGGGTCAAGGCCTACGAGCAGTACTTC.